This T cell receptor beta chain was identified during a study of regulatory T cells in long-lasting Graves disease. This clonotype was picked up a small number of times. Building of the TCR beta libraries involved iRepertoire HTBI primers and Arm-PCR of CDR3 regions. MiXCR was run by TCRdb on the multiplex PCR reads, yielding one entry per CDR3 protein. The sample carries roughly 350,000 distinct CDR3 sequences, about 17% recorded once. Documented time point: newly diagnosed GD, antithyroid drugs for less than 3 months. RNA extracted from PBMCs served as the sequencing template. The ends lost 7 bases at V and 5 bases at J; junction bases unmatched: 11. There are 15 residues in the CDR3. The germline V gene has CDR1 SGHDN and CDR2 FVKESK. This sample also appeared in a second study, on T cells in Graves' hyperthyroidism and ophthalmopathy. From that study: Among the patients, aged 18 to 65, hyperthyroidism was newly diagnosed and had lasted under 2 months. HTBI primers were employed in a first-round RT-PCR of the TCR CDR3.

Sequencing used peripheral blood mononuclear cells (PBMCs), obtained at new diagnosis, from a patient treated with antithyroid drugs. The sequence was obtained from a woman aged 18-35 years with Graves disease. The V call is TRBV14, the J call TRBJ2-7; 10 nucleotides match TRBD1. CDR3 sequence (DNA): TGTGCCAGCAAGAACCGGGGACAGGGGATACACGAGCAGTACTTC. Its protein is CASKNRGQGIHEQYF. Combining the CDR3 with reference TRBV14 and TRBJ2-7 gives the whole variable domain EAGVTQFPSHSVIEKGQTVTLRCDPISGHDNLYWYRRVMGKEIKFLLHFVKESKQDESGMPNNRFLAERTGGTYSTLKVQPAELEDSGVYFCASKNRGQGIHEQYFGPGTRLTVT.